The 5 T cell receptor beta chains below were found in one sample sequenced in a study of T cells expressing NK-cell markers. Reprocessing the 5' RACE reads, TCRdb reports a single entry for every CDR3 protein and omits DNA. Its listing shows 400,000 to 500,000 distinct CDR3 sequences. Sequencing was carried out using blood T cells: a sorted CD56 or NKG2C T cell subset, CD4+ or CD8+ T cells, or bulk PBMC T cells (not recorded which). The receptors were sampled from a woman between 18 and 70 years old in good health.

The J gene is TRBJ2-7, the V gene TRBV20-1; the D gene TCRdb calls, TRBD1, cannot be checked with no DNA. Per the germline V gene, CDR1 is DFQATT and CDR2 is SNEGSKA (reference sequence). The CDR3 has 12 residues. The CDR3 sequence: CSATHPPLEQYF.

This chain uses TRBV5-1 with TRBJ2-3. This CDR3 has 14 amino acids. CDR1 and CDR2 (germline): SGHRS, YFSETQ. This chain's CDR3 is CASSWDRSTDTQYF.

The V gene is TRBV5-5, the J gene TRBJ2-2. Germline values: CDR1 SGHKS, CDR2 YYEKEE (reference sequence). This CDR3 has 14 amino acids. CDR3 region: CASSLSLVPGELFF.

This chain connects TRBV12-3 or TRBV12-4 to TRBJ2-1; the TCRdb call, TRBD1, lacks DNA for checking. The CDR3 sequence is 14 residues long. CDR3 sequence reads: CASRWTGEGNEQFF.

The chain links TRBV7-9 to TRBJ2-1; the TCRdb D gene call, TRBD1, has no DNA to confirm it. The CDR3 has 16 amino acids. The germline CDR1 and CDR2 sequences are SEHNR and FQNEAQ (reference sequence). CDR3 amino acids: CASSLRAGRGHNEQFF.